One and the same sample provided the 28 T cell receptor beta chains below, sequenced in a study of T cell repertoires in cytomegalovirus infection. One entry per CDR3 protein, called by TCRdb with MiXCR from the reads. The sample shows fewer than 700,000 distinct CDR3 sequences, more than 20% of them seen only once. Sequencing used CD8+ T cells from PBMCs. These receptors were taken from a human donor in good health (CMV status not recorded). Some clones in this sample may be carry-over from other donors' samples.

The V call is TRBV6-5, the J call TRBJ1-6; D possibly corresponds to TRBD1 (5 bases). V shed 2 bases and J shed 6 bases, with 11 bases lying between them. CDR3 size: 15 residues. The germline V gene has CDR1 MNHEY and CDR2 SVGAGI. The CDR3 here is CASSYGRGFNSPLHF. The CDR3 coding sequence is TGTGCCAGCAGTTACGGGAGGGGTTTTAATTCACCCCTCCACTTT.

This clonotype has at least ten counts. This chain links TRBV28 with TRBJ2-7, with TRBD2 matching over 9 bases. With V trimmed by 5 bases and J by 5 bases, 7 bases remained unmatched. The CDR3 is 14 residues long. Germline assignment: CDR1 MDHEN and CDR2 SYDVKM. The CDR3 spells CASSPWASGDEQYF. DNA of the CDR3: TGTGCCAGCAGTCCCTGGGCTAGCGGGGACGAGCAGTACTTC.

This clonotype was seen only a few times. The chain joins TRBV6-1 to TRBJ1-1, with D uncertain. The V end lost 3 bases, the J end lost 6 bases, and 8 bases lay between the germline ends. The CDR3 has 12 amino acids. Germline CDR1 reads MNHNS; CDR2 reads SASEGT. This chain's CDR3 is CASSDWRAEAFF. The CDR3 coding sequence is TGTGCCAGCAGTGATTGGAGGGCTGAAGCTTTCTTT.

The rearrangement links TRBV28 to TRBJ2-5; D is unclear. The CDR3 loop spans 14 amino acids. V lost 3 bases, J lost 5 bases, and 13 bases lay in between. The germline V gene encodes CDR1 MDHEN and CDR2 SYDVKM. CDR3 sequence: CASSFLVGVETQYF. CDR3 nucleotides: TGTGCCAGCAGTTTCCTGGTTGGGGTTGAGACCCAGTACTTC.

This clonotype showed up just a few times. The chain has TRBV6-2 or TRBV6-3 and TRBJ1-5; possible D gene TRBD1, 6 bases. V lost 5 bases and J 7 bases, leaving 15 bases between the germline ends. The length of the CDR3 is 14 residues. Germline CDR1 MNHEY, CDR2 SVGEGT. CDR3 in DNA: TGTGCCAGCAGTAGGACAGCCGGCCCGCAGCCCCAGCATTTT. Its translation is CASSRTAGPQPQHF.

A few counts support this clonotype. The chain is built from TRBV3-1 and TRBJ2-2; TRBD2 matches at 10 bases. Germline loops: CDR1 LGHDT, CDR2 YNNKEL (reference sequence). This CDR3 is 19 amino acids long. V dropped 1 base and J dropped 0; count of bases not matched to a gene: 8. CDR3 coding DNA: TGTGCCAGCAGCCAAGTATTAGCGGGGGGTGCCCCGAACACCGGGGAGCTGTTTTTT. Its protein product is CASSQVLAGGAPNTGELFF.

This clonotype was seen more than once but under ten times. The chain employs TRBV2 and TRBJ2-7; 12 bases fit TRBD1. V lost 4 bases and J lost 0; bases outside the gene matches: 10. The length of the CDR3 is 18 residues. CDR1 SNHLY and CDR2 FYNNEI come from the germline V gene. The CDR3 nucleotides read TGTGCCAGCAGTGGACCGGGACAGGGGGCGACCCACTCCTACGAGCAGTACGTC. It is translated as CASSGPGQGATHSYEQYV.

This clonotype was detected a few times. This chain connects TRBV29-1 to TRBJ1-1, with 9 bases matching TRBD1. Germline V gene data show CDR1 as SQVTM and CDR2 as ANQGSEA. The CDR3 sequence is 17 residues long. Trimming took 0 bases from V and 4 from J; bases not matched to a gene: 12. The CDR3 sequence is CSVEDLPETGGGTEAFF. CDR3 nucleotides: TGCAGCGTTGAAGATCTTCCCGAGACAGGGGGAGGCACTGAAGCTTTCTTT.

This clonotype was observed many times. This chain links TRBV7-8 with TRBJ2-2, with TRBD2 identical over 8 bases. In germline, CDR1 is SGHVS, CDR2 FQNEAQ. The CDR3 sequence is 17 residues long. Unmatched junction bases numbered 7, after V lost 4 bases and J lost 0 bases. The CDR3 sequence is CASSYLRGAPNTGELFF. CDR3 bases: TGTGCCAGCAGCTATCTGCGGGGGGCGCCGAACACCGGGGAGCTGTTTTTT.

This clonotype has ten or more counts. V usage is TRBV7-8 and J usage is TRBJ2-2; 13 bases agree with TRBD2. In germline, CDR1 is SGHVS, CDR2 FQNEAQ. The V segment lost 7 bases and the J segment 3 bases; nucleotides outside the gene matches: 8. The CDR3 runs to 17 residues. CDR3 sequence reads: CASNRLAGGPHTGELFF. CDR3 nucleotide sequence: TGTGCCAGCAACCGACTAGCGGGGGGCCCCCACACCGGGGAGCTGTTTTTT. The full variable domain, with the rest looked up from reference TRBV7-8 and TRBJ2-2, is GAGVSQSPRYKVAKRGQDVALRCDPISGHVSLFWYQQALGQGPEFLTYFQNEAQLDKSGLPSDRFFAERPEGSVSTLKIQRTQQEDSAVYLCASNRLAGGPHTGELFFGEGSRLTVL.

This clonotype was detected only a few times. V is TRBV11-2 and J is TRBJ1-2, with unresolved D. Germline CDR1 and CDR2: SGHAT and FQNNGV. Deletions cut 3 bases from V and 3 bases from J, with 11 bases between. There are 14 residues in the CDR3. CDR3 DNA sequence: TGTGCCAGCAGCTTCCAAGGTCGCGACTATGGCTACACCTTC. Translating gives CASSFQGRDYGYTF. Supplemented by reference TRBV11-2 and TRBJ1-2, the full variable domain reads EAGVAQSPRYKIIEKRQSVAFWCNPISGHATLYWYQQILGQGPKLLIQFQNNGVVDDSQLPKDRFSAERLKGVDSTLKIQPAKLEDSAVYLCASSFQGRDYGYTFGSGTRLTVV.

The rearrangement joins TRBV25-1 to TRBJ2-5, with a possible D match to TRBD1 (5 bases). Trimming pared 2 bases from V and 1 base from J, leaving 11 bases between. CDR1 MGHDK and CDR2 SYGVNS come from the germline V gene. This CDR3 contains 15 residues. CDR3 in amino acids: CASSEVQDPQETQYF. Here the CDR3 DNA reads TGTGCCAGCAGTGAAGTACAGGACCCCCAAGAGACCCAGTACTTC.

This clonotype was counted between two and nine times. V gene TRBV6-4 combines with J gene TRBJ2-2; perhaps TRBD2 as D (5 bases). The V and J ends lost 1 base and 7 bases respectively, with 10 bases between them. Germline loops: CDR1 MRHNA, CDR2 SNTAGT. CDR3 size: 14 residues. The CDR3 nucleotides read TGTGCCAGCAGTGACTACGGACTGGACGGGGAGCTGTTTTTT. This codes for CASSDYGLDGELFF.

The chain joins TRBV6-2 or TRBV6-3 to TRBJ2-1; D not certain. This CDR3 region has 13 residues. Trimming left V 7 bases short and J 6 bases short, with 13 bases between. Germline assignment: CDR1 MNHEY and CDR2 SVGEGT. CDR3 residues: CASNPILGNEQFF. CDR3 in DNA: TGTGCCAGCAATCCCATTCTGGGCAATGAGCAGTTCTTC.

V and J are TRBV28 and TRBJ2-7; 9 positions agree with TRBD1. Germline V lookup: CDR1 MDHEN, CDR2 SYDVKM. The CDR3 sequence is 15 residues long. The V segment lost 7 bases and the J segment 1 base; nucleotides outside the gene matches: 8. The CDR3 coding sequence is TGTGCCAGCACTCCCACAGGGGGCGAGTCCTACGAGCAGTACGTC. Translating it yields CASTPTGGESYEQYV.

On this clonotype: This clone may be a read error of a much larger clone one base away. The rearrangement uses TRBV28 and TRBJ2-7, with TRBD1 matching over 8 bases. This CDR3 spans 14 amino acids. V lost 2 bases to trimming and J lost 3 bases; unmatched junction nucleotides: 3. Germline V gene lookup returns CDR1 MDHEN and CDR2 SYDVKM. The CDR3 loop is CASSLVTGDYEQYV. The DNA of the CDR3 is TGTGCCAGCAGTTTAGTGACAGGGGACTACGAGCAGTACGTC.

The V gene is TRBV7-9, the J gene TRBJ2-7, with D tentatively TRBD1 (6 bases). CDR3 length: 18 amino acids. V was shortened by 6 bases and J by 0 bases, with 24 bases between the two germline ends. Germline CDR1 is SEHNR and CDR2 is FQNEAQ (reference sequence). In DNA, the CDR3 is TGTGCCAGCAGATCTCTAGTGGCATCAACAGGGAGCTCCTACGAGCAGTACTTC. The encoded protein is CASRSLVASTGSSYEQYF.

The chain uses TRBV20-1 and TRBJ2-2, with TRBD1 matching 7 bases. After removal of 2 bases from V and 0 bases from J, the junction contained 3 bases not matched to a gene. The germline gives CDR1 DFQATT, CDR2 SNEGSKA (reference sequence). The CDR3 has 15 residues. The CDR3 loop reads CSARSRGSNTGELFF. The DNA for the CDR3 is TGCAGTGCTAGATCCAGGGGGTCGAACACCGGGGAGCTGTTTTTT.

This clonotype was observed many times. The V call is TRBV28, the J call TRBJ1-4, with D perhaps matching TRBD1 (6 bases). The CDR3 is 15 residues long. V was clipped by 5 bases and J by 4 bases, with 14 bases between them. Germline V gene sequence: CDR1 MDHEN, CDR2 SYDVKM. The CDR3 coding sequence is TGTGCCAGCAGTCCGGTGGGGGGGCGTAATGAAAAACTGTTTTTT. Amino acids: CASSPVGGRNEKLFF. Full variable domain (outside the CDR3, taken from reference TRBV28 and TRBJ1-4): DVKVTQSSRYLVKRTGEKVFLECVQDMDHENMFWYRQDPGLGLRLIYFSYDVKMKEKGDIPEGYSVSREKKERFSLILESASTNQTSMYLCASSPVGGRNEKLFFGSGTQLSVL.

This clonotype was recorded a few times. This CDR3 is CAISVPGVVAGNEQFF. In DNA, the CDR3 is TGTGCCATCAGTGTCCCCGGGGTAGTAGCGGGCAATGAGCAGTTCTTC. The chain links TRBV10-3 to TRBJ2-1, with 7 bases matching TRBD2. Unmatched junction bases numbered 12, after V lost 4 bases and J lost 6 bases. Germline V CDR1 and CDR2: ENHRY, SYGVKD. This CDR3 comprises 16 residues.

V is TRBV7-2 and J is TRBJ1-4, with 10 bases aligning to TRBD1. Trimming cost V 4 bases and J 8 bases; bases outside gene matches: 7. The V gene's germline CDR1 is SGHTA and CDR2 FQGNSA. The CDR3 has 15 residues. Written as DNA, the CDR3 is TGTGCCAGCAGCTGGAAGGGACAGGGGAGCGAAAAACTGTTTTTT. Encoded protein: CASSWKGQGSEKLFF.

V and J are TRBV10-2 and TRBJ2-1, with D possibly TRBD2 on 5 matching bases. V was cut by 7 bases and J by 8 bases, with 18 bases left in between. CDR3 length: 14 amino acids. Germline assignment: CDR1 WSHSY and CDR2 SAAADI. CDR3 sequence (DNA): TGCGCCAGCAAACCCGGGATCGGGCCATATGAGCAGTTCTTC. Residues: CASKPGIGPYEQFF.

This sequence joins TRBV5-6 and TRBJ1-2; D is unresolved. The V end was cut by 0 bases, the J end by 2 bases, with 8 bases between. The CDR3 spans 14 residues. Germline V CDR1 and CDR2: SGHDT, YYEEEE. CDR3 residues: CASSLGSSNYGYTF. The CDR3 DNA reads as TGTGCCAGCAGCTTGGGCAGCTCCAACTATGGCTACACCTTC. The variable domain in full, completed from reference TRBV5-6 and TRBJ1-2, reads DAGVTQSPTHLIKTRGQQVTLRCSPKSGHDTVSWYQQALGQGPQFIFQYYEEEERQRGNFPDRFSGHQFPNYSSELNVNALLLGDSALYLCASSLGSSNYGYTFGSGTRLTVV.

To note about this clonotype: One end of the junction varies from germline; a read error may be responsible. V and J are TRBV24-1 and TRBJ2-1; 8 bases are shared with TRBD1. Germline loops: CDR1 KGHDR, CDR2 SFDVKD. The CDR3 sequence is 16 residues long. The CDR3 protein is CATSDFPGQVTNEQLF. In DNA, the CDR3 is TGTGCCACCAGTGATTTCCCGGGACAGGTGACGAATGAGCAGTTATTC.

The gene calls are TRBV4-3 and TRBJ1-2; a possible D gene is TRBD1 (5 bases). V was trimmed by 4 bases and J by 4 bases, leaving 16 bases between them. This CDR3 is 15 amino acids long. CDR1 is LGHNA, CDR2 YSLEER, per germline. CDR3 sequence (DNA): TGCGCCAGCAGCCCTACGTCGGGGGGGATCTATGGCTACACCTTC. Translation gives CASSPTSGGIYGYTF.

This chain joins TRBV28 and TRBJ2-7; TRBD1 aligns across 11 bases. The CDR3 is 13 residues long. Germline lookup yields CDR1 MDHEN and CDR2 SYDVKM. V was clipped by 8 bases and J by 7 bases; unmatched bases: 7. The CDR3 reads CASGGQGAREQYF. DNA of the CDR3: TGTGCCAGCGGCGGACAGGGGGCGAGGGAGCAGTACTTC.

This clonotype was seen more than once but under ten times. The CDR3 region is CASSPRARREQYV. CDR3 coding DNA: TGTGCCAGCAGTCCGAGGGCCCGGCGTGAGCAGTACGTC. The gene calls are TRBV27 and TRBJ2-7, with TRBD2 as a possible D gene (5 bases). The CDR3 totals 13 residues. Deletions cut 5 bases from V and 7 bases from J, with 15 bases between. The germline CDR1 and CDR2 sequences are MNHEY and SMNVEV (reference sequence).

The V gene is TRBV7-3, the J gene TRBJ2-1, with D possibly TRBD2 on 6 matching bases. The V end lost 2 bases, the J end lost 5 bases, and 13 bases lay between the germline ends. The germline V gene has CDR1 SGHTA and CDR2 FQGTGA. This CDR3 comprises 15 residues. The CDR3 nucleotides read TGTGCCAGCAGCTTATTCCCGGGGGAGGACAATGAGCAGTTCTTC. It codes for CASSLFPGEDNEQFF.